Reported below is one TCR beta chain. Its antigen is still unknown. Base qualities are not at hand, and no much larger clone is one base apart. The data are from a study of identical twins (dated by TCRdb to the mid-2010s). Some background on the complete study: TCR alpha and beta repertoires from monozygotic twins, unrelated adults of various ages and cord blood were deep-sequenced to test whether fetal clonotypes persist. To rule out contamination, the twin experiments were replicated at different times with different library preparation protocols. The research as a whole found: Abundant cord blood beta clonotypes had fewer insertions, young adult naive repertoires showed a similar but weaker trend, and memory repertoires showed no such trend. The excess sharing between twins in beta out-of-frame sequences was weaker because fewer shared sequences reduced the signal-to-noise ratio. Compared with coincidental sharing between unrelated individuals, an excess of low generation-probability sequences was observed among out-of-frame TCR alpha sequences shared between twins. Zero-insertion analyses could be partly confounded by invariant T cells such as MAIT and iNKT, although diverse VJ usage argued against such confounding for most clonotypes. In monozygotic twins, out-of-frame TCR alpha sharing was systematically underestimated by recombination models, although the models agreed with sharing between unrelated individuals. Because the same donors could not be followed over many years, the conclusions depended on cross-sectional statistical analysis.

Every donor in the study was a healthy Caucasian. Three pairs of female monozygotic twins, all aged about 18 to 29 years, made up the twin cohort. Miltenyi CD45RO+ enrichment and human naive T-cell isolation kits were used to isolate memory (CD45RO+) and naive T cells from PBMC. Libraries were built with 5' RACE. Sequencing used an Illumina HiSeq 2000. A universal primer binding site was added through template switching, and the final cDNA carried a unique molecular identifier so that TCR cDNA molecules could be counted accurately. First-strand cDNA for TCR alpha and beta chains was synthesized from specific primers in the conserved constant-segment region. To control for contamination, every cDNA library carried two barcodes: a SMART-Mk sample barcode plus Illumina barcodes. Two successive PCR steps introduced TruSeq adapter sequences along with Illumina sample barcodes. Sequencing of the TCR alpha and beta cDNA libraries was done on the Illumina HiSeq platform using custom primers. The authors' analysis ran thus. Unique molecular identifiers were extracted from raw reads with MiGEC, and CDR3 positions were determined with MiXCR. For each individual, recombination models were inferred using an EM algorithm with the repgenHMM and IGoR tools. Shared clonotypes were analyzed with the tcR package in R, and sharing was normalized by the product of cloneset sizes. Out-of-frame nonproductive sequences were analyzed to study raw recombination free of thymic and clonal selection effects. TCRdb reprocessing: public reads trimmed at Q25 with fastp, clones called with MiXCR, in-frame beta chains kept. For every CDR3 protein sequence, its rows merge into one entry that carries the most common genes and DNA. TCRdb's processing, not the authors', yielded these V and J calls. The sample records about 240,000 distinct CDR3 sequences, roughly 13% of which are singletons. 3.5% to 5% of the sample goes to the ten largest clones.

The CDR3 numbers 13 residues from cysteine through phenylalanine. Only the CDR3 part of the read is kept: 39 bases, read in frame from the first base. Sequences SGHDN (CDR1) and FVKESK (CDR2) are obtained from the germline V gene. Here V drops 5 bases and J drops 6 bases, and the junction holds 7 bases not matched to any gene. Another study also made use of these data, one on yellow fever vaccine responses in identical twins. The second investigation adds: The authors reported that the T cell response to vaccination in identical twins appeared partly convergent and partly personalized. In identical twins, the study followed T cell clones that responded to the vaccine with precision.

This receptor chain uses TRBV14 and TRBJ2-7; 7 of the junction bases match TRBD2. This TCR was recovered from a woman between 18 and 30 years old in good health. The sample was memory (CD45RO+) T cells sorted from blood. What this sample's cell subset or site label stands for: CD45RO+ enriched T cells. The CDR3 protein is CASSYDRGGEQYF. The nucleotide sequence reads as follows: TGTGCCAGCAGCTATGACCGCGGGGGCGAGCAGTACTTC.